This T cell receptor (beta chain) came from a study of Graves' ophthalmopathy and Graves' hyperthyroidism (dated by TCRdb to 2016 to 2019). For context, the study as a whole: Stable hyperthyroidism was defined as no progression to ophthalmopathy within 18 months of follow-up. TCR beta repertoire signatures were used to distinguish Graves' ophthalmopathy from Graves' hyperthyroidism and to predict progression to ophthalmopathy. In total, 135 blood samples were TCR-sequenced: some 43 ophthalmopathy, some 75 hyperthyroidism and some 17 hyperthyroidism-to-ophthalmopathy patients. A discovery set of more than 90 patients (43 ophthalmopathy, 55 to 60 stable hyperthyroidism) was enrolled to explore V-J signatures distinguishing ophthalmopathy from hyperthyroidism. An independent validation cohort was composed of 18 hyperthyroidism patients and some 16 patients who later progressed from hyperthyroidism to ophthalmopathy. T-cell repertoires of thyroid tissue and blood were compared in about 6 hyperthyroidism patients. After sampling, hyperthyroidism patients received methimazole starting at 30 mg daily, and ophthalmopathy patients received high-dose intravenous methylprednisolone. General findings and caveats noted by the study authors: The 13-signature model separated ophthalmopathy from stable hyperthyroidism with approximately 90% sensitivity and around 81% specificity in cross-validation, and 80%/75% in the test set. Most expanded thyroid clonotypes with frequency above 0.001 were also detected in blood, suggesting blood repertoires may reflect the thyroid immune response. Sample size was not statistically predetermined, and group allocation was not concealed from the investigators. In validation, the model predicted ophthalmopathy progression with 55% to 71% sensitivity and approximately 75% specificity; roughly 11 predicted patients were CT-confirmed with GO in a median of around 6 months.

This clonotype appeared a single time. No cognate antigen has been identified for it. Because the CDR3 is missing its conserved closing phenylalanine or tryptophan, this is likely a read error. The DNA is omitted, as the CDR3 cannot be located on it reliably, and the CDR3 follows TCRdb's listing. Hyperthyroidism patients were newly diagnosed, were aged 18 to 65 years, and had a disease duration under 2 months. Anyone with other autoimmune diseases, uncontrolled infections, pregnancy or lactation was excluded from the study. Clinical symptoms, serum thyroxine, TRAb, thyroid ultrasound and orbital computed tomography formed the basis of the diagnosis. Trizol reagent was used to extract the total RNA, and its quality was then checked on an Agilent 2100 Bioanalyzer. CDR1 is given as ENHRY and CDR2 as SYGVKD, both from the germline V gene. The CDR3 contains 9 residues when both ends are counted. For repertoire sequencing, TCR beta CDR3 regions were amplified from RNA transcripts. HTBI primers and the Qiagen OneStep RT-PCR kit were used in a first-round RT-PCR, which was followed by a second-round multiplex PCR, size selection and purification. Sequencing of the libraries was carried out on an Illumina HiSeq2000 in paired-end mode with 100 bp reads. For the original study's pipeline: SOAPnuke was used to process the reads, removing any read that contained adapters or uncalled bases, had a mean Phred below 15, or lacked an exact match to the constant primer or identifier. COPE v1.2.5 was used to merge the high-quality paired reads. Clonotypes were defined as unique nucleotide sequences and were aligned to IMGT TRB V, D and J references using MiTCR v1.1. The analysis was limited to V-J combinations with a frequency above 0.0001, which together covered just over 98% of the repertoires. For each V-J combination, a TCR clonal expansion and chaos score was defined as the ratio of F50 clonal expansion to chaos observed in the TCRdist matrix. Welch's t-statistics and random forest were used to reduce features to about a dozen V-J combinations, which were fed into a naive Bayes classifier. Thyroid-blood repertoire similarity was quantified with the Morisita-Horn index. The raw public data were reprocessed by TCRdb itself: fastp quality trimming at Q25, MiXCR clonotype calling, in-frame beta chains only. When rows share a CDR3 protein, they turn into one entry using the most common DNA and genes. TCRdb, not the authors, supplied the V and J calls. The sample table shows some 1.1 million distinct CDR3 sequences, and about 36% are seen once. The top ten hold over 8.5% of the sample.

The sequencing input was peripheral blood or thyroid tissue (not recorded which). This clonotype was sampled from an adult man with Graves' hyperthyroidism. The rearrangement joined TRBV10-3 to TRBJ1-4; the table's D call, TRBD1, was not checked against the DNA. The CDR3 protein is CAIGLRDSY.